This T cell receptor beta chain comes out of a study of control samples from healthy donors and cancer patients (dated by TCRdb to 2019 to 2021). CDR1 SGDLS and CDR2 YYNGEE are derived from the germline V gene. V loses 0 bases, J loses 2 bases, and the germline ends lie 11 bases apart. Spanning cysteine to phenylalanine, the CDR3 consists of 15 amino acids. The kept DNA is CDR3 alone, 45 bases in frame from the first base. Turning to this clone: The clone's antigen remains unknown. No clone much larger than this one lies a single base away; base qualities are absent.

The library was obtained by the immunoSEQ multiplex PCR assay. TCRdb provides this immuneACCESS table in a form limited to in-frame rearrangements. Some clones are lacking; in checked studies, under half of them reflect an unresolved V gene, and why the rest are absent is not known. The sample table shows some 74,000 clones, and about 94% are seen once. The ten biggest clones cover over 2.5% of the sample. The receptor comes from a woman younger than 45 in good health. Source material: blood. The sequence joins TRBV9 to TRBJ1-1; the D gene is unclear. The CDR3 has the sequence CASSVVGNSNTEAFF. The DNA sequence is TGTGCCAGCAGCGTAGTAGGGAACTCCAACACTGAAGCTTTCTTT.